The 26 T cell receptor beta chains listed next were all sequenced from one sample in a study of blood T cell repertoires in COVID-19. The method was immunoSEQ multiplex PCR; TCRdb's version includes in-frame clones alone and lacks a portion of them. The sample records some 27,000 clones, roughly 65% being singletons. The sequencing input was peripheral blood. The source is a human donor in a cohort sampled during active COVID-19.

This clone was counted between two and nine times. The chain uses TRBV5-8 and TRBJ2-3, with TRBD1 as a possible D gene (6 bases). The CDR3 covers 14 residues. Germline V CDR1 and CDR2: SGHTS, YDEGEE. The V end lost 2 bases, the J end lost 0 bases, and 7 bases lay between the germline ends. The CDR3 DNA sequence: TGTGCCAGCAGCTTTGGACAGAGCACAGATACGCAGTATTTT. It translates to CASSFGQSTDTQYF.

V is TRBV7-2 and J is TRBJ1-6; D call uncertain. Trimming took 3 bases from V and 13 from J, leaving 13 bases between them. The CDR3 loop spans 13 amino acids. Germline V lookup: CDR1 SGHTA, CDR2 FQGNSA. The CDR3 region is CASSLGRTSPLHF. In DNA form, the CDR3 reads TGTGCCAGCAGCTTGGGGAGGACGAGCCCCCTCCACTTT.

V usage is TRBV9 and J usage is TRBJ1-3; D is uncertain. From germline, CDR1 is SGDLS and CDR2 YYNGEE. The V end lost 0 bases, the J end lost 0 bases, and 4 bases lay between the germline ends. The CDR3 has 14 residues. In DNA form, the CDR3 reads TGTGCCAGCAGCGTAGCTAGCTCTGGAAACACCATATATTTT. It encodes CASSVASSGNTIYF.

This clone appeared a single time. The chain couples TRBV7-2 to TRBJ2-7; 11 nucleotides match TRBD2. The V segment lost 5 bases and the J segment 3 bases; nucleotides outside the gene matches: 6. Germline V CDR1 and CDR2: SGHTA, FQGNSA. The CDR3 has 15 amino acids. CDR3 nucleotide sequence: TGTGCCAGCAGCAAAGGGACTAGCGGAATCTACGAGCAGTACTTC. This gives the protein CASSKGTSGIYEQYF.

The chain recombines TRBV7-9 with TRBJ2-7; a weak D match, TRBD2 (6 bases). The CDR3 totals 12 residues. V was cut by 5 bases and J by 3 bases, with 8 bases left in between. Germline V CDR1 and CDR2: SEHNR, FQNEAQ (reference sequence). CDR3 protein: CASSPGGYEQYF. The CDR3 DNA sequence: TGTGCCAGCAGCCCCGGGGGCTACGAGCAGTACTTC.

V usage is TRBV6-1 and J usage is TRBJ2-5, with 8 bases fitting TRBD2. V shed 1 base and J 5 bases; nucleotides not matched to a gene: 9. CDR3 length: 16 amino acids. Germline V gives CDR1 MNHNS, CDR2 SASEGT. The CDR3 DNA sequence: TGTGCCAGCAGTGAAGGGGGACTAGGTGATGGCGAGACCCAGTACTTC. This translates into CASSEGGLGDGETQYF.

CDR3 region: CAAGTGNQPQHF. The CDR3 DNA follows: TGTGCCGCGGGAACGGGCAATCAGCCCCAGCATTTT. The rearrangement links TRBV25-1 to TRBJ1-5; no reliable D call. The germline CDR1 and CDR2 sequences are MGHDK and SYGVNS. The length of the CDR3 is 12 residues. V shed 11 bases and J shed 2 bases, with 10 bases lying between them.

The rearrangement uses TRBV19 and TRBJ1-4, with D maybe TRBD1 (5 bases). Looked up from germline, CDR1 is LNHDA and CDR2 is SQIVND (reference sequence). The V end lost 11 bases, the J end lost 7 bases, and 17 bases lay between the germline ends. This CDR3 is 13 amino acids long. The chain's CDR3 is CASARDWAEKLFF. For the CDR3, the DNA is TGTGCCTCTGCCCGGGACTGGGCTGAAAAACTGTTTTTT.

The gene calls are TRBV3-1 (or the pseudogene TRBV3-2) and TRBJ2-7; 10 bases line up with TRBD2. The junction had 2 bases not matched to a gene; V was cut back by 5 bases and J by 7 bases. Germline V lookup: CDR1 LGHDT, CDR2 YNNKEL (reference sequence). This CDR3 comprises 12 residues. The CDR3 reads CASSATSGEQYF. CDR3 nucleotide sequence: TGTGCCAGCAGCGCGACTAGCGGGGAGCAGTACTTC.

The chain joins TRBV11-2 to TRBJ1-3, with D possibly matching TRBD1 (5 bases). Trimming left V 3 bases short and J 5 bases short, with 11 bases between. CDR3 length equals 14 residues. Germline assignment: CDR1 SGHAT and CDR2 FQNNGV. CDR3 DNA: TGTGCCAGCAGCTTGGGACTCGGCCGAAACACCATATATTTT. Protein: CASSLGLGRNTIYF.

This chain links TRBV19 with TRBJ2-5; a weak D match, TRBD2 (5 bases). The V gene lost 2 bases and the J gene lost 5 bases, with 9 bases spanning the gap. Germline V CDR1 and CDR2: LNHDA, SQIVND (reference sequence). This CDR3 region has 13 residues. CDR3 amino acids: CASSITGWETQYF. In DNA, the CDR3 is TGTGCCAGTAGTATAACGGGGTGGGAGACCCAGTACTTC.

Here the CDR3 reads CASSQVLGTGPSKQFF. In DNA form, the CDR3 reads TGTGCCAGCAGCCAAGTTCTGGGGACAGGACCATCCAAGCAGTTCTTC. This rearrangement joins TRBV14 to TRBJ2-1; 8 bases align to TRBD1. The CDR3 sequence is 16 residues long. Germline assignment: CDR1 SGHDN and CDR2 FVKESK. Trimming removed 1 base from V and 11 bases from J; junction bases left unmatched: 13.

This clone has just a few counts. CDR3: CASSLGLFEKLFF. The CDR3 DNA reads TGTGCCAGCAGCTTGGGACTCTTTGAAAAACTGTTTTTT. This rearrangement joins TRBV7-2 to TRBJ1-4; maybe TRBD1 (5 bases). In germline, CDR1 is SGHTA, CDR2 FQGNSA. There are 13 residues in the CDR3. V was shortened by 3 bases and J by 7 bases, with 9 bases between the two germline ends.

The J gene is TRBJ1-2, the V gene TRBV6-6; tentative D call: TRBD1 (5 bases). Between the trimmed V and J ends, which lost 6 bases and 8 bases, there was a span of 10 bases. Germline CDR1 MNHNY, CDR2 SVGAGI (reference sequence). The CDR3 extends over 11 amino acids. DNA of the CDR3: TGTGCCAGCAGGACAGACGAGGGCTACACCTTC. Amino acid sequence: CASRTDEGYTF.

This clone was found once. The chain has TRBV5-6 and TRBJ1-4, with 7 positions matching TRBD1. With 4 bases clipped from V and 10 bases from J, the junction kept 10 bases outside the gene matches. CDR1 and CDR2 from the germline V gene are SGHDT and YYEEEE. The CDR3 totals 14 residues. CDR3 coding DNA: TGTGCCAGCAGCGAGACAGGGAACTTAGGAAAACTGTTTTTT. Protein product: CASSETGNLGKLFF. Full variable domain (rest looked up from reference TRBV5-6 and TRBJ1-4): DAGVTQSPTHLIKTRGQQVTLRCSPKSGHDTVSWYQQALGQGPQFIFQYYEEEERQRGNFPDRFSGHQFPNYSSELNVNALLLGDSALYLCASSETGNLGKLFFGSGTQLSVL.

CDR3 loop: CASSPLGTSERGETQYF. CDR3 bases: TGTGCCAGCAGTCCTCTTGGGACTAGCGAGCGAGGAGAGACCCAGTACTTC. The chain recombines TRBV28 with TRBJ2-5; 10 positions match TRBD2. V lost 5 bases to trimming and J lost 4 bases; unmatched junction nucleotides: 13. Germline loops: CDR1 MDHEN, CDR2 SYDVKM. The CDR3 totals 17 residues. The variable domain in full, completed from reference TRBV28 and TRBJ2-5, reads DVKVTQSSRYLVKRTGEKVFLECVQDMDHENMFWYRQDPGLGLRLIYFSYDVKMKEKGDIPEGYSVSREKKERFSLILESASTNQTSMYLCASSPLGTSERGETQYFGPGTRLLVL.

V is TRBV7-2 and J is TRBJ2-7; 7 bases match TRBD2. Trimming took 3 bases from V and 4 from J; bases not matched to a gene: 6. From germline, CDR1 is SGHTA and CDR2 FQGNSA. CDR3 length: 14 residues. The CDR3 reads CASSFAGRDYEQYF. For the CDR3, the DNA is TGTGCCAGCAGCTTTGCAGGGAGGGATTACGAGCAGTACTTC.

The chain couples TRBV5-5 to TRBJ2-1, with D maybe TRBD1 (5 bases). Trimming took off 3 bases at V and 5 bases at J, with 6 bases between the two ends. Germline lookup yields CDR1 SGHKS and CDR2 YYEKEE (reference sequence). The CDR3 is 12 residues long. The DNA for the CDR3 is TGTGCCAGCAGCTCGACAGACAATGAGCAGTTCTTC. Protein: CASSSTDNEQFF.

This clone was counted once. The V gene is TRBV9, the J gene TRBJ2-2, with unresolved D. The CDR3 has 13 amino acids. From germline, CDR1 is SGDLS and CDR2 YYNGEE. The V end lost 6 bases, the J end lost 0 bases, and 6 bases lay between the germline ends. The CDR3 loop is CASNSANTGELFF. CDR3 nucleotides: TGTGCCAGCAACTCGGCGAACACCGGGGAGCTGTTTTTT. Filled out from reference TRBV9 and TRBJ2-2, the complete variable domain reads DSGVTQTPKHLITATGQRVTLRCSPRSGDLSVYWYQQSLDQGLQFLIQYYNGEERAKGNILERFSAQQFPDLHSELNLSSLELGDSALYFCASNSANTGELFFGEGSRLTVL.

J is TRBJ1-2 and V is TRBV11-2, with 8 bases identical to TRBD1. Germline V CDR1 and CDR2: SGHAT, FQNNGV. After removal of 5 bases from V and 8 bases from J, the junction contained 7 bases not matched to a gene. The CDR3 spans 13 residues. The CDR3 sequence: CASSRTGSLGYTF. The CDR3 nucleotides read TGTGCCAGCAGCAGGACAGGGTCTCTAGGCTACACCTTC.

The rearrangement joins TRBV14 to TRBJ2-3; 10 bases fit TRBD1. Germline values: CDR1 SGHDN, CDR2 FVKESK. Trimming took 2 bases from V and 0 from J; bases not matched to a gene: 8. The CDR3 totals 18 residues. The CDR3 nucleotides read TGTGCCAGCAGCCAACTTTTGGGACAGGGGAATAGCACAGATACGCAGTATTTT. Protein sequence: CASSQLLGQGNSTDTQYF.

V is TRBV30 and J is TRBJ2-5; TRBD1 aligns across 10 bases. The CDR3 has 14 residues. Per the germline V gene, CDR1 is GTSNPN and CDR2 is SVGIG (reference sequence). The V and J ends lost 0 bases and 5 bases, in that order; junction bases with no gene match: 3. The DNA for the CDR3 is TGTGCCTGGAGTGTCCTGACAGGGGGCGAGACCCAGTACTTC. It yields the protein CAWSVLTGGETQYF. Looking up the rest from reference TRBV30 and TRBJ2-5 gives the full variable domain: SQTIHQWPATLVQPVGSPLSLECTVEGTSNPNLYWYRQAAGRGLQLLFYSVGIGQISSEVPQNLSASRPQDRQFILSSKKLLLSDSGFYLCAWSVLTGGETQYFGPGTRLLVL.

The CDR3 spells CASSIAGLAKYNEQFF. The CDR3 DNA is TGTGCCAGCAGCATAGCAGGGCTAGCGAAATACAATGAGCAGTTCTTC. The J gene is TRBJ2-1, the V gene TRBV11-3; possible D gene TRBD2, 6 bases. Germline V gives CDR1 SGHNT, CDR2 YENEEA. The CDR3 spans 16 residues. V was trimmed by 5 bases and J by 4 bases, leaving 18 bases between them.

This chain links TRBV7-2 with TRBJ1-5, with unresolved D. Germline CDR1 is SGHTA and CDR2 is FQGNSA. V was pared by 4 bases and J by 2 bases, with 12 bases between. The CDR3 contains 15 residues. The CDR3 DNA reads TGTGCCAGCAGCTCCATAGCTACCGGCAATCAGCCCCAGCATTTT. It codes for CASSSIATGNQPQHF.

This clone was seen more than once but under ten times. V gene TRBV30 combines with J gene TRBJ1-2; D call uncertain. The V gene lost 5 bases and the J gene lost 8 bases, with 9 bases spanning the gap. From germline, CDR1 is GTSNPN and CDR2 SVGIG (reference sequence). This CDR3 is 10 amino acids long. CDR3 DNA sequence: TGTGCCTGGGGTCAGAGGGGCTACACCTTC. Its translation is CAWGQRGYTF. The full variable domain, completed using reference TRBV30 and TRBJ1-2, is SQTIHQWPATLVQPVGSPLSLECTVEGTSNPNLYWYRQAAGRGLQLLFYSVGIGQISSEVPQNLSASRPQDRQFILSSKKLLLSDSGFYLCAWGQRGYTFGSGTRLTVV.

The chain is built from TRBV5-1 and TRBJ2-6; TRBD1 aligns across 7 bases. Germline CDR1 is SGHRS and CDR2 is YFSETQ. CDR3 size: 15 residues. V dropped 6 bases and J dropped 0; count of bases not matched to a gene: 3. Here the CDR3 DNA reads TGCGCCAGCACCCGGGACAGCTCTGGGGCCAACGTCCTGACTTTC. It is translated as CASTRDSSGANVLTF.